The table lists the clone carrying this TCR beta chain with many counts. This sample is drawn from a study of spatial heterogeneity in lung cancer. The ends lost 3 bases at V and 6 bases at J; junction bases unmatched: 4. The V gene's germline CDR1 is MGHDK and CDR2 SYGVNS. CDR3 length equals 14 residues. MiXCR, applied by TCRdb to the 5' RACE reads, yields one record per CDR3 protein. The table includes 55,000 to 75,000 distinct CDR3 sequences, approximately 8% detected once. Time point described: sample taken at primary tumor resection. The sequenced material consisted of unsorted whole RNA from tumor, nontumor lung or frozen PBMC.

The specimen was PBMCs, collected at surgery. The chain has TRBV25-1 and TRBJ2-2; 7 positions agree with TRBD2. The sequence was collected from a female donor with early-stage non-small cell lung cancer. DNA for the CDR3: TGTGCCAGCAGTGACCCACGGGGGGCCGGGGAGCTGTTTTTT. This encodes CASSDPRGAGELFF.